Listed below are T cell receptor beta chains from one sample, sequenced in a study of human T cells and chemical hapten exposure. TCRdb re-called the RACE reads through MiXCR, storing one row per CDR3 protein. The sample carries about 350,000 distinct CDR3 sequences, roughly 6.3% recorded once. This specimen was whole blood, taken in connection with sensitization to the hapten diphenylcyclopropenone (DPC). These receptors were obtained from a woman between 18 and 29 years old with alopecia areata. Some clones in this sample may be carry-over from other donors' samples. Each CDR3 is given with its conserved first and last residue. The order of the fields is J gene, D gene, V gene, CDR3 protein. A D gene is named only where the DNA matches it firmly.

TRBJ2-7 | . | TRBV11-2 | CASSSRQGGPYEQYF
TRBJ1-6 | . | TRBV2 | CATMGEGADSPLHF
TRBJ1-1 | . | TRBV7-2 | CASSLGGGAVEAFF
TRBJ1-1 | . | TRBV14 | CASSQVAGAGTEAFF
TRBJ1-1 | . | TRBV12-3/TRBV12-4 | CASSFTAVPFF
TRBJ1-4 | . | TRBV7-2 | CASSLNGPTNEKLFF
TRBJ1-1 | . | TRBV6-6 | CASRKRAENTEAFF
TRBJ2-7 | . | TRBV20-1 | CSAEDTSYEQYF
TRBJ2-1 | . | TRBV12-3/TRBV12-4 | CASSPSGTLYNEQFF
TRBJ1-5 | . | TRBV24-1 | CATSDENSNQPQHF
TRBJ2-1 | TRBD2 | TRBV9 | CASSVASGGLYNEQFF
TRBJ2-6 | . | TRBV29-1 | CSARIFGANVLTF
TRBJ2-7 | . | TRBV11-1 | CASSSAEQGFTYEQYF
TRBJ2-1 | . | TRBV5-4 | CASSFDLMGNEQFF
TRBJ2-5 | . | TRBV6-2/TRBV6-3 | CASKYPGDQETQYF
TRBJ1-1 | . | TRBV12-3/TRBV12-4 | CASSFIDGAAFF